Listed below are T cell receptor beta chains from one sample, sequenced in a study of cytomegalovirus exposure and HLA in healthy donors. The data were produced by immunoSEQ multiplex PCR, yet TCRdb's version contains in-frame clones alone and is incomplete. Altogether over 150,000 clones are present, roughly 71% being singletons, with the ten largest covering just under 3%. The sequenced material came from PBMCs. The receptors come from a woman in her forties or fifties in good health and CMV-seropositive. Each CDR3 is given without its conserved first and last residue. A D gene is named only where the DNA matches it firmly. Size tells how often a clone was seen (once, few, many) or the class of an expanded clone, and some rows leave it out.

>TRBJ1-4|TRBV18|-|-
ASSPKLATNEKLF
>TRBJ2-5|TRBV5-1|-|TRBD2
ASSPLPTSGGRETQY
>TRBJ1-2|TRBV27|-|TRBD1
ASSFHRDRVGYT
>TRBJ2-5|TRBV5-1|-|-
ASSLAWAGRQETQY
>TRBJ2-7|TRBV5-6|-|TRBD2
ASSLAAGGSYEQY
>TRBJ2-1|TRBV27|-|TRBD1
ASNPGQGAWYNEQF
>TRBJ1-1|TRBV5-6|-|-
ASSANPQGTEAF
>TRBJ2-5|TRBV6-5|once|TRBD2
ASSSTSGGRETQY
>TRBJ2-2|TRBV6-5|-|-
ASSSWGLPGTGELF
>TRBJ1-2|TRBV6-6|-|-
ASSPAGSYGYT
>TRBJ2-5|TRBV4-1|-|TRBD2
ASSPGPREEETQY
>TRBJ2-1|TRBV2|once|-
ASRGAQQF
>TRBJ1-6|TRBV7-8|-|TRBD1
ASSLAGQGELYNSPLH
>TRBJ1-3|TRBV6-5|-|-
ASSYSRGGSGNTIY
>TRBJ2-3|TRBV2|few|-
ASSELAGSADTQY
>TRBJ2-3|TRBV7-9|-|TRBD2
ASSLSGGRTDTQY
>TRBJ1-1|TRBV30|-|TRBD1
AWSGKGTGEAF
>TRBJ1-1|TRBV29-1|-|-
SVADVGGEAF
>TRBJ2-7|TRBV6-1|few|-
ASSDSYEQY
>TRBJ1-1|TRBV5-1|-|-
ASSFKGDTEAF
>TRBJ2-7|TRBV7-8|-|-
ASSLRETSGEQY
>TRBJ1-5|TRBV27|-|-
ASSLFRSQPQH
>TRBJ1-2|TRBV2|-|TRBD1
ASSPTGNNYGYT
>TRBJ2-6|TRBV6-5|few|-
ASSPWSSGANVLT
>TRBJ1-1|TRBV9|-|-
ASSPRGGDTEAF
>-|TRBV4-1|-|-
ASSIRIDLDEQY
>TRBJ1-2|TRBV20-1|-|-
SATNQASYT
>TRBJ2-7|TRBV5-4|-|TRBD2
ASSVKTGTNSYEQY
>TRBJ2-2|TRBV5-4|-|-
ASSLQGGTGELF
>TRBJ1-6|TRBV5-1|-|-
ASSFVDSNSSPLH
>TRBJ1-4|TRBV19|-|TRBD1
ASSTEGQLGEKLF
>TRBJ2-2|TRBV7-6|-|TRBD1
ASSPGGINTGELF
>TRBJ1-2|TRBV19|once|TRBD1
ASSIGDRPFNYGYT
>TRBJ2-6|TRBV28|-|TRBD1
ASSNRGVGGANVLT
>TRBJ2-7|TRBV28|-|-
ASSHNPYEQY
>TRBJ1-1|TRBV27|-|-
ASSLWAGNTEAF
>TRBJ1-5|TRBV5-5|few|-
ASSLEGSRQPQH
>TRBJ2-3|TRBV5-8|-|TRBD1
ASSQDRGDTQY
>TRBJ1-2|TRBV5-4|-|-
ASSPYNNYGYT
>TRBJ2-5|TRBV7-8|-|-
ASSQQVMAETQY
>TRBJ1-1|TRBV7-2|few|TRBD1
ASSPTGASIGDTEAF
>TRBJ2-7|TRBV27|-|-
ASKEGLDSYEQY
>TRBJ1-2|TRBV18|-|-
ASSRDSDLNYGYT
>TRBJ2-2|TRBV19|-|-
ASNDLGDTGELF
>TRBJ2-5|TRBV6-5|few|-
ASSEWSGSPQY
>TRBJ2-3|TRBV18|few|-
ASSSRGRGSDTQY
>TRBJ2-1|TRBV4-2|few|-
ASSQDPAYNEQF
>TRBJ2-1|TRBV7-8|-|-
ASSKTASYNEQF
>TRBJ2-5|TRBV6-1|-|TRBD1
ASSEIQGLDETQY
>TRBJ2-3|TRBV9|once|TRBD1
ASSVVGQGADTQY
>TRBJ1-2|TRBV4-2|-|TRBD1
ASSPDRERYGYT
>TRBJ1-2|TRBV7-3|-|-
ASSNQRGDGYT
>TRBJ1-1|TRBV2|-|TRBD1
ACRDRGPGEAF
>TRBJ1-2|TRBV5-4|once|TRBD1
ASSLGTGGNYGYT
>TRBJ2-5|TRBV6-4|-|TRBD2
ASNLAGAETQY
>TRBJ2-1|TRBV29-1|-|TRBD2
SVSLAGYNEQF
>TRBJ1-1|TRBV15|-|TRBD1
ATSRRTGPMNTEAF
>TRBJ1-4|TRBV5-4|-|TRBD1
ASSLGEGGLGEKLF
>TRBJ1-1|TRBV6-1|-|-
ASGERRAEAF
>TRBJ2-7|TRBV13|-|-
ASSLGGGFSSYEQY